This paragraph covers one T cell receptor (beta chain) sequence. What it binds is unknown. The entry originates in a study of shared clonotypes between healthy human individuals. An even split of each subset's genomic DNA across several immunoSEQ plates was performed. What was sequenced on ten immunoSEQ deep assay plates was unsorted PBMC DNA. Authors' processing steps: Junction-only sequences without quality scores came from ImmunoSEQ, so filtering differed. Sequencing used immunoSEQ multiplex PCR; TCRdb keeps in-frame clones, though not all of them. For V, J and clone size, that table is used; D and trimming come from the DNA. The table has approximately 500,000 clones, roughly 80% seen once. Regarding the study as a whole: Having only a few donors restricted how much genetic and exposure-history diversity was captured.

Sequenced input: PBMCs. The receptor comes from a woman aged 40 to 55 in good health. Some clones in this sample may be carry-over from other donors' samples.

The CDR3 DNA reads TGCGCCAGCGGGGGGTCCGGCACCTACGAGCAGTACTTC. Translated: CASGGSGTYEQYF. The chain links TRBV10-1 to TRBJ2-7, with D perhaps TRBD2 (6 bases). Looked up from germline, CDR1 is WNHNN and CDR2 is SYGVQD (reference sequence). Trimming removed 8 bases at V and 2 bases at J, with 13 bases between. There are 13 residues in the CDR3.